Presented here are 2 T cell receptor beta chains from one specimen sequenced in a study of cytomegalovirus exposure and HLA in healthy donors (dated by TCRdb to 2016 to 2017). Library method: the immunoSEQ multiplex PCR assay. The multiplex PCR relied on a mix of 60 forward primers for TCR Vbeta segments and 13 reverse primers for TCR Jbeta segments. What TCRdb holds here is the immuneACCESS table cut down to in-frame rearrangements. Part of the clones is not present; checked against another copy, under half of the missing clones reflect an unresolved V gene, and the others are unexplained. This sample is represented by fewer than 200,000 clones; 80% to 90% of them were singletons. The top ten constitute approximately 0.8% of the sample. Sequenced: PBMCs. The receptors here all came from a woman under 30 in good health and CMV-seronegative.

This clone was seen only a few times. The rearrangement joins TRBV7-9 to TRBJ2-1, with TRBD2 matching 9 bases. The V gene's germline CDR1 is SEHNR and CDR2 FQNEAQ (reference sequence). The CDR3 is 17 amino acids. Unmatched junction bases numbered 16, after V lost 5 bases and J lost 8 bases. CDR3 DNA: TGTGCCAGCAGCAACGGAAATAGACTAGCGGCCGACCATGAGCAGTTCTTC. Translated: CASSNGNRLAADHEQFF.

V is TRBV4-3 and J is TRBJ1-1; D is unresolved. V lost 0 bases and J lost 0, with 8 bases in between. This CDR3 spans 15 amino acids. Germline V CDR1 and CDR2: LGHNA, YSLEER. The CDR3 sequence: CASSQDGSLNTEAFF. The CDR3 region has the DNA TGCGCCAGCAGCCAAGACGGGTCGTTGAACACTGAAGCTTTCTTT.